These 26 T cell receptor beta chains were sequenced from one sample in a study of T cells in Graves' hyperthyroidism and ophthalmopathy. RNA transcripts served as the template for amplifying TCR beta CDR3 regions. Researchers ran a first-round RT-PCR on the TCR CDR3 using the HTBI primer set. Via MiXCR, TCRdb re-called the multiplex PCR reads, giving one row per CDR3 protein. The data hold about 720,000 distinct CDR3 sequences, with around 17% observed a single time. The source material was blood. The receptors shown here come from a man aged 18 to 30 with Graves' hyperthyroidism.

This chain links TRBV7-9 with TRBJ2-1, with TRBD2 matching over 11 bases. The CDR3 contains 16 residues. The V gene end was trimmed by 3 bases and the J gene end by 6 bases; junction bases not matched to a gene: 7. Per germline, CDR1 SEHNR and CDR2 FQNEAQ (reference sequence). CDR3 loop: CASSFPASGRTNEQFF. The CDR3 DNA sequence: TGTGCCAGCAGCTTTCCGGCTAGCGGGAGGACCAATGAGCAGTTCTTC. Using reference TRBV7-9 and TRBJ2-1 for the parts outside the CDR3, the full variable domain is DTGVSQNPRHKITKRGQNVTFRCDPISEHNRLYWYRQTLGQGPEFLTYFQNEAQLEKSRLLSDRFSAERPKGSFSTLEIQRTEQGDSAMYLCASSFPASGRTNEQFFGPGTRLTVL.

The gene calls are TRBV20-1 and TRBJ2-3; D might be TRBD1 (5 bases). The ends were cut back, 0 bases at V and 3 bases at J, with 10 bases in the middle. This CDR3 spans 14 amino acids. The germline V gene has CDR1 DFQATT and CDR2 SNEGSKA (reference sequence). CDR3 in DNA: TGCAGTGCTAGAGATCCTACAGGAACAGATACGCAGTATTTT. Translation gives CSARDPTGTDTQYF.

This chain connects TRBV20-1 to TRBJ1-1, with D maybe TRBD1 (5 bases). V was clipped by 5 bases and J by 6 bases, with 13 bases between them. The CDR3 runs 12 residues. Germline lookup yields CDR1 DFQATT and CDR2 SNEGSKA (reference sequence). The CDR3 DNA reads TGCAGTGCTGGGGGGGGGGGGGCTGAAGCTTTCTTT. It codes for CSAGGGGAEAFF.

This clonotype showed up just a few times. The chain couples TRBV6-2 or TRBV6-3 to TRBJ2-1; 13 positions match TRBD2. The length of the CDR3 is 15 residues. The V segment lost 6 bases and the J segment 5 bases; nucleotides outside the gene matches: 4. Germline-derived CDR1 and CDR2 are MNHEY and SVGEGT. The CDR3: CASSRGLAGNNEQFF. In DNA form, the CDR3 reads TGTGCCAGCAGCCGGGGACTAGCGGGGAACAATGAGCAGTTCTTC.

The CDR3 reads CAISEGGLGNYEQYF. The CDR3 region has the DNA TGTGCCATCAGTGAAGGGGGCCTCGGGAACTACGAGCAGTACTTC. This chain links TRBV10-3 with TRBJ2-7; TRBD1 agrees at 7 bases. Per the germline V gene, CDR1 is ENHRY and CDR2 is SYGVKD. The CDR3 sequence is 15 residues long. Losses at the gene ends were 3 bases for V and 3 bases for J; bases not matched to a gene: 8.

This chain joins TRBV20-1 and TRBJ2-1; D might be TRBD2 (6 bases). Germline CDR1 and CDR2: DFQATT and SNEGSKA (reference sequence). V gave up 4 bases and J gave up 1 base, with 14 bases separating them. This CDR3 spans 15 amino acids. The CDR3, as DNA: TGCAGTGCTATTCCTCTAGCGTATTCCTACAATGAGCAGTTCTTC. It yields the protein CSAIPLAYSYNEQFF.

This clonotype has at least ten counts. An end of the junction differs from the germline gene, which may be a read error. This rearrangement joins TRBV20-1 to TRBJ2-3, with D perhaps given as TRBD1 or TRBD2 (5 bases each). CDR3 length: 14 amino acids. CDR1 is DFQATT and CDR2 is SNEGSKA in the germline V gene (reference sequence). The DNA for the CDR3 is TGCAGTGCTGGAGAGTTGGGGGTCACAGATACGCAGTATTTT. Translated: CSAGELGVTDTQYF.

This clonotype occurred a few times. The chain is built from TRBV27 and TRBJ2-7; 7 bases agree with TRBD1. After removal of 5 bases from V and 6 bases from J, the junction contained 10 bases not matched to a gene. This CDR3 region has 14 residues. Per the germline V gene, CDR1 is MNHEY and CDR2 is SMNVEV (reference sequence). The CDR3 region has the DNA TGTGCCAGCAGTACCTGGACAGGCGGTGCCGAGCAGTACTTC. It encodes CASSTWTGGAEQYF.

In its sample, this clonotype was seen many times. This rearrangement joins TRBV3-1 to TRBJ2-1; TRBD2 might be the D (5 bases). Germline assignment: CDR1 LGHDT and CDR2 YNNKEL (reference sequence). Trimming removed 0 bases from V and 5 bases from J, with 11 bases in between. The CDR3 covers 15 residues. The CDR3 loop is CASSQDGDPHNEQFF. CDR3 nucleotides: TGTGCCAGCAGCCAAGACGGGGATCCTCACAATGAGCAGTTCTTC.

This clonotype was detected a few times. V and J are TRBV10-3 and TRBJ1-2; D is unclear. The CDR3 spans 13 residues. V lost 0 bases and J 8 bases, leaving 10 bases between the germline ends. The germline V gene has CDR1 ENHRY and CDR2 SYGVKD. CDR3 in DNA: TGTGCCATCAGTGAGTCGGCAGGTATAGGCTACACCTTC. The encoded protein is CAISESAGIGYTF.

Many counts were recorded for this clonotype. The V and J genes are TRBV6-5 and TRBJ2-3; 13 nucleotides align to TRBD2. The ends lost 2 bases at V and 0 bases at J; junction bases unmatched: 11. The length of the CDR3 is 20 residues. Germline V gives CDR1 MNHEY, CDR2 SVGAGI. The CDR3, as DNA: TGTGCCAGCAGTTACAGGGCCCCAGGGACTAGCGGGACTAGCACAGATACGCAGTATTTT. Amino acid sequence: CASSYRAPGTSGTSTDTQYF.

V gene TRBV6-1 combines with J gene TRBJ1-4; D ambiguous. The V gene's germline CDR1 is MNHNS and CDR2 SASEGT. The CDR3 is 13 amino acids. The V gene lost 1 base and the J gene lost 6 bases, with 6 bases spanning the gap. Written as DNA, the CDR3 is TGTGCCAGCAGTGAAGGCGGCGATGAAAAACTGTTTTTT. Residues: CASSEGGDEKLFF.

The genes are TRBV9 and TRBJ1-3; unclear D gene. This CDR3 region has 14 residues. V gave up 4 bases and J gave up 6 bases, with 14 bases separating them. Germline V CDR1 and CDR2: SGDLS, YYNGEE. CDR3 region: CASSPSPGANTIYF. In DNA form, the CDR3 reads TGTGCCAGCAGCCCCTCCCCCGGCGCAAACACCATATATTTT.

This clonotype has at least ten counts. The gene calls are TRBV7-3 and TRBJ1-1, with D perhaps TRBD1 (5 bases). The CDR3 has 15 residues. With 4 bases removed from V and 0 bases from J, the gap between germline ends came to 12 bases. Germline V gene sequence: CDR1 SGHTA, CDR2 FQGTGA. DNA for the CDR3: TGTGCCAGCAGCTCACGGGGACCGATGAACACTGAAGCTTTCTTT. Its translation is CASSSRGPMNTEAFF.

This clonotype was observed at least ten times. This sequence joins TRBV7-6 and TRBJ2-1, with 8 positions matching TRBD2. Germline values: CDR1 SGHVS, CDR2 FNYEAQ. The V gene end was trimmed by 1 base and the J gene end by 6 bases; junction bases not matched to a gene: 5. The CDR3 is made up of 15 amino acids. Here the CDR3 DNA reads TGTGCCAGCAGCTTAGGGAGCGGGAGTGTCAATGAGCAGTTCTTC. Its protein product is CASSLGSGSVNEQFF. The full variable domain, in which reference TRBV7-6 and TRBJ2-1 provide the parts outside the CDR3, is GAGVSQSPRYKVTKRGQDVALRCDPISGHVSLYWYRQALGQGPEFLTYFNYEAQQDKSGLPNDRFSAERPEGSISTLTIQRTEQRDSAMYRCASSLGSGSVNEQFFGPGTRLTVL.

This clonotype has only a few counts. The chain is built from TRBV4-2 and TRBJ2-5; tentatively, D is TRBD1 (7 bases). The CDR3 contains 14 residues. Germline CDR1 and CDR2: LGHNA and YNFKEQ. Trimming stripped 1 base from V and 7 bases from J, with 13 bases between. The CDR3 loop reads CASSQGGTVGTQYF. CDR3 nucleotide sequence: TGTGCCAGCAGCCAAGGCGGGACAGTGGGGACCCAGTACTTC.

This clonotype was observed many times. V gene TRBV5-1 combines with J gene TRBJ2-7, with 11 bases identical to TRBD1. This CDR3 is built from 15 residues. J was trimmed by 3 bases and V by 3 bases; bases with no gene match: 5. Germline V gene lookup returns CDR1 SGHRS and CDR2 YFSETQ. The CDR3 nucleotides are TGCGCCAGCAGCTCATCCGGGACAGGGGGCTACGAGCAGTACTTC. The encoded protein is CASSSSGTGGYEQYF.

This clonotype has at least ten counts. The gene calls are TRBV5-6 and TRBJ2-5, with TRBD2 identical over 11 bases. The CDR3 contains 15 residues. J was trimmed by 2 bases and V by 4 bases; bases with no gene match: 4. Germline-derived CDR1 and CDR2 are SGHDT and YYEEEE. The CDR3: CASSARLAGQETQYF. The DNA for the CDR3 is TGTGCCAGCAGCGCAAGACTAGCGGGACAAGAGACCCAGTACTTC.

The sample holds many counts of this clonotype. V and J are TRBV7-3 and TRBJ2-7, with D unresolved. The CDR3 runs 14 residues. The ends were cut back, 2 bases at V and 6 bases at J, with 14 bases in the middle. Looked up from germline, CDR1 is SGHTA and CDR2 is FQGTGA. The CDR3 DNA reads TGTGCCAGCAGCTTAGAAATCTCGCGGAGCGAGCAGTACTTC. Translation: CASSLEISRSEQYF.

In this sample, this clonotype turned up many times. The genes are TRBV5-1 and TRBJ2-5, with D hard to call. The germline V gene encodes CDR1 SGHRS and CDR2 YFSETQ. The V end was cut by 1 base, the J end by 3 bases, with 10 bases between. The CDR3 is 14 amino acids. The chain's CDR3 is CASSLSSAEETQYF. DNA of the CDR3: TGCGCCAGCAGCTTGAGCAGCGCCGAAGAGACCCAGTACTTC.

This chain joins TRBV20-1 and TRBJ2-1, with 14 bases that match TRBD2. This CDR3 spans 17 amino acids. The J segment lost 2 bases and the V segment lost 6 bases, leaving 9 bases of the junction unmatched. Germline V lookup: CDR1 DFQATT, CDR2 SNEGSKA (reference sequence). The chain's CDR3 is CSARGLAGAYTYNEQFF. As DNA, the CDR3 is TGCAGTGCAAGGGGACTAGCGGGAGCCTACACCTACAATGAGCAGTTCTTC.

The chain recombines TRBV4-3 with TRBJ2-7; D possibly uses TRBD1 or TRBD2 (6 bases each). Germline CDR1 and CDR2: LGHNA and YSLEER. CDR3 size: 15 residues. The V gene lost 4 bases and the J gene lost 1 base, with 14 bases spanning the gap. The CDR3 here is CASSPGAGTSYEQYF. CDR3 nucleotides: TGCGCCAGCAGCCCGGGGGCCGGGACATCCTACGAGCAGTACTTC.

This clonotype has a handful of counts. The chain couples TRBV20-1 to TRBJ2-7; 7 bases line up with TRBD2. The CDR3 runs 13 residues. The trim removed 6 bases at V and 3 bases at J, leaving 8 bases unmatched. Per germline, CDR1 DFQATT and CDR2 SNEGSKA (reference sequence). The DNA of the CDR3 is TGCAGTGCGTTGACTAGCAGACTCTACGAGCAGTACTTC. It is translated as CSALTSRLYEQYF.

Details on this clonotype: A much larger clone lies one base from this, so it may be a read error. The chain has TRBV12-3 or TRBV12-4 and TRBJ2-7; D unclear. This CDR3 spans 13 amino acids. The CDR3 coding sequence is TGTGCCGGCAGTTTCTCCTCCACCTACGAGCAGTACTTC. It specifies CAGSFSSTYEQYF.

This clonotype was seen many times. CDR3 coding DNA: TGCAGTGCTAGAGATGGGGGTCTATGGGATACGCAGTATTTT. Translation: CSARDGGLWDTQYF. The rearrangement joins TRBV20-1 to TRBJ2-3, with D perhaps TRBD1 or TRBD2 (5 bases each). Trimming took off 0 bases at V and 6 bases at J, with 13 bases between the two ends. The CDR3 sequence is 14 residues long. Germline CDR1 DFQATT, CDR2 SNEGSKA (reference sequence).

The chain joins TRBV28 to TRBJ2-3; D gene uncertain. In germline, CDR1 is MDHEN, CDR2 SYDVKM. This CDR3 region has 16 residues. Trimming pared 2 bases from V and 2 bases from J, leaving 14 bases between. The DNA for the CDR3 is TGTGCCAGCAGTTTAGACTCAAAGGGCGACACAGATACGCAGTATTTT. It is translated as CASSLDSKGDTDTQYF.